Here is one TCR beta chain with its context. These data belong to a study of T cell changes during pregnancy in multiple sclerosis. After removal of 7 bases from V and 2 bases from J, the junction contained 5 bases not matched to a gene. CDR1 is MDHEN, CDR2 SYDVKM, per germline. The length of the CDR3 is 14 residues. The data were produced by immunoSEQ multiplex PCR, yet TCRdb's version contains in-frame clones alone and is incomplete. The sample has around 60,000 clones, around 96% seen once. The chain employs TRBV28 and TRBJ2-7; TRBD1 agrees at 10 bases. Material: CD8+ T cells from peripheral blood mononuclear cells, obtained after pregnancy. The receptor's source is a female donor with multiple sclerosis, enrolled in a pregnancy study. CDR3 region: CASNPGTGAYEQYF. In nucleotides, the CDR3 is TGTGCCAGCAACCCAGGGACAGGGGCCTACGAGCAGTACTTC.